The 10 T cell receptor beta chains presented below share a single source sample, sequenced in a study of memory CD4+ T cells and cytomegalovirus serostatus. Single viable CD3+CD4+CD8-CD45RO+ cells were sorted as the memory CD4+ T cells. Here immunoSEQ multiplex PCR was the method, and the copy in TCRdb shows in-frame clones only, minus some. The sample has 80,000 or so clones; just under 80% are singletons. The sample comprised memory CD4+ T cells from blood. Receptors were obtained from an adult in good health and CMV-seropositive.

The chain links TRBV2 to TRBJ2-1; 11 positions match TRBD2. The CDR3 runs 15 residues. Looked up from germline, CDR1 is SNHLY and CDR2 is FYNNEI. The junction had 7 bases not matched to a gene; V was cut back by 6 bases and J by 6 bases. CDR3 nucleotide sequence: TGTGCCAGCAGGCTCACTAGCGGGGGTGGCAATGAGCAGTTCTTC. The encoded protein is CASRLTSGGGNEQFF.

The rearrangement links TRBV11-2 to TRBJ1-1; the D gene is possibly TRBD1 (5 bases). The CDR3 covers 15 residues. V dropped 1 base and J dropped 3 bases, with 12 bases sitting between them. Germline V CDR1 and CDR2: SGHAT, FQNNGV. In DNA form, the CDR3 reads TGTGCCAGCAGCTTAGTTGGGCTCAGGGACACTGAAGCTTTCTTT. It encodes CASSLVGLRDTEAFF.

This sequence joins TRBV5-1 and TRBJ2-3; no firm D call. CDR1 is SGHRS, CDR2 YFSETQ, per germline. There are 14 residues in the CDR3. The V and J ends lost 0 bases and 2 bases respectively, with 7 bases between them. This chain's CDR3 is CASSLGSDTDTQYF. CDR3 nucleotides: TGCGCCAGCAGCTTGGGGTCTGACACAGATACGCAGTATTTT.

Worth noting for this clone: At one boundary the junction diverges from the germline segment, which might be a read error. V is TRBV7-7 and J is TRBJ1-1; D perhaps matches TRBD1 (6 bases). CDR1 SSHAT and CDR2 FNYEAQ come from the germline V gene (reference sequence). The CDR3 is 14 residues long. CDR3 DNA: TGTGCTAGCAGCTTTGTGGGGGGCAACACTGAAGCTTTCTTT. As protein: CASSFVGGNTEAFF.

The chain is built from TRBV10-3 and TRBJ1-5; D might be TRBD1 (5 bases). V was cut by 4 bases and J by 1 base, with 11 bases left in between. The CDR3 has 15 amino acids. Germline assignment: CDR1 ENHRY and CDR2 SYGVKD. In DNA form, the CDR3 reads TGTGCCATCAGTGGGGGTGGGGCCAGCAATCAGCCCCAGCATTTT. The encoded protein is CAISGGGASNQPQHF.

This chain uses TRBV7-2 with TRBJ2-7, with 10 bases aligning to TRBD2. CDR1 and CDR2 (germline): SGHTA, FQGNSA. The CDR3 consists of 15 residues. Trimming at V came to 2 bases and at J to 6 bases, leaving 7 bases not matched to a gene. CDR3 DNA sequence: TGTGCCAGCAGCTTATATCTAGCGGGGGCCATCGAGCAGTACGTC. This sequence encodes CASSLYLAGAIEQYV.

The rearrangement links TRBV19 to TRBJ2-5, with D hard to call. The CDR3 has 13 amino acids. The germline V and J ends were trimmed by 9 bases and 2 bases, with 13 bases remaining between them. CDR1 and CDR2 (germline): LNHDA, SQIVND (reference sequence). The CDR3 DNA reads TGTGCCAGCGCGCCAACATTACAAGAGACCCAGTACTTC. It encodes CASAPTLQETQYF.

The chain carries TRBV30 and TRBJ1-6, with 7 bases identical to TRBD1. Germline loops: CDR1 GTSNPN, CDR2 SVGIG (reference sequence). The junction had 12 bases not matched to a gene; V was cut back by 3 bases and J by 7 bases. The CDR3 contains 16 residues. CDR3 in DNA: TGTGCCTGGAGCTTCTCCGACAGGGTGTGGAATTCACCCCTCCACTTT. Translated, it gives CAWSFSDRVWNSPLHF.

The chain links TRBV7-2 to TRBJ2-7; weak D call: TRBD1 (5 bases). In germline, CDR1 is SGHTA, CDR2 FQGNSA. CDR3 length equals 14 residues. Trimming left V 8 bases short and J 5 bases short, with 19 bases between. The CDR3: CASHQGRAIDEQYF. CDR3 coding DNA: TGTGCCAGCCACCAGGGCAGGGCCATCGACGAGCAGTACTTC.

The chain couples TRBV10-2 to TRBJ1-2, with 8 bases fitting TRBD1. The CDR3 loop spans 13 amino acids. Germline loops: CDR1 WSHSY, CDR2 SAAADI. V dropped 6 bases and J dropped 7; count of bases not matched to a gene: 7. The CDR3 DNA sequence: TGCGCCAGCAGCGGACAGGGAGAACGTGGCTACACCTTC. Translating it yields CASSGQGERGYTF.